The present entry profiles one TCR beta chain with its context. Its antigen remains unidentified. CDR3 length: 15 residues. From germline, CDR1 is SGHRS and CDR2 YFSETQ. This record comes from a study of blood T cells in healthy people across ages. Study-level findings and limits: Both naive CD4+ cell counts and diversity were greater in long-lived donors than in aged donors.

Sample-barcoded 5' priming and a J-beta primer mix drove a second PCR of about 6 to 12 cycles. With 12 random nucleotides, a template-switch adaptor tagged each individual cDNA molecule. TCRdb processed the 5' RACE reads anew with MiXCR; each CDR3 protein has one entry. The profile shows 650,000 to 800,000 distinct CDR3 sequences, around 45% of them singletons. Each of the donors had approximately 10 milliliters of peripheral blood drawn into EDTA-treated Vacutainer tubes. The origin of this receptor is a man between 60 and 75 years old in good health. Sequences were obtained from blood. The rearrangement links TRBV5-1 to TRBJ2-5; D might be TRBD1 or TRBD2, each matching 5 bases. The end of the DNA aligns better with TRBJ2-7, so the J call may be wrong. The CDR3 bases are TGCGCCAGCAGTCCCACGTCGGGGCGACATTACGAGCAGTACTTC. It translates to CASSPTSGRHYEQYF.